This TCR beta chain was found in a study of blood T cell repertoires in COVID-19. About the study: The cDNA or gDNA used as material had been derived from T cells, B-cell-depleted T cells, or PBMCs.

In the original processing: Reference gene primer amplification in the assay estimated nucleated cell counts. The repertoire was sequenced with immunoSEQ multiplex PCR; TCRdb's copy has only in-frame clones and lacks some. D and trimming were read from the DNA, whereas the V and J calls and clone size are those reported in that table. The table records 71,000 or so clones, approximately 83% of them present only once. This clone was observed once. Trimming cost V 5 bases and J 5 bases, with 16 bases left between them. Looked up from germline, CDR1 is SGHAT and CDR2 is FQDESV (reference sequence). The CDR3 sequence is 15 residues long.

The rearrangement uses TRBV11-1 and TRBJ2-1, with D possibly being TRBD2 (6 bases). What was sequenced was peripheral blood. The sequence derives from a man between 65 and 85 years old with acute or convalescent COVID-19. The CDR3 bases are TGTGCCAGCAGCGAAGGTCGGGGGTACGACAATGAGCAGTTCTTC. Translated, it gives CASSEGRGYDNEQFF.